This T cell receptor (beta chain) comes out of a study of shared clonotypes between healthy human individuals. Assay used: immunoSEQ multiplex PCR; TCRdb lists only in-frame clones, some missing. The sample lists about 640,000 clones; about two thirds were seen once. The length of the CDR3 is 12 residues. Trimming cost V 6 bases and J 0 bases, with 6 bases left between them. Germline V gene sequence: CDR1 MNHNY, CDR2 SVGAGI (reference sequence). As for this clone: In the same sample, other DNA sequences code for this CDR3.

This receptor was obtained from a woman between 25 and 40 years old in good health. Sequencing was done on a sample of memory CD4+ T cells sorted from blood. Subset meaning: CD45RA-negative fraction. The J gene is TRBJ2-7, the V gene TRBV6-6; D not certain. CDR3 sequence (DNA): TGTGCCAGCAGCCCGAGCTCCTACGAGCAGTACTTC. It translates to CASSPSSYEQYF.